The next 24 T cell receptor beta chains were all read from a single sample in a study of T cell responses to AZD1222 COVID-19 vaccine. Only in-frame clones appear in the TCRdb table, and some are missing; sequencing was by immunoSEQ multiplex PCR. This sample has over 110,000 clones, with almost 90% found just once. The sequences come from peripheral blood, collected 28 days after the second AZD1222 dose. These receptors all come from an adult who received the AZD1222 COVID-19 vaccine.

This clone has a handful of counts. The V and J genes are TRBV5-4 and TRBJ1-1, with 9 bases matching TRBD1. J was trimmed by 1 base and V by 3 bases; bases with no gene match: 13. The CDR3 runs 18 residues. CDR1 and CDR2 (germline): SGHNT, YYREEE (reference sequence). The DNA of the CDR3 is TGTGCCAGCAGCTATAGGACAGGGGCAGGCCTAAAGAACACTGAAGCTTTCTTT. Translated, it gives CASSYRTGAGLKNTEAFF. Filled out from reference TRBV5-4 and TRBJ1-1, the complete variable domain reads ETGVTQSPTHLIKTRGQQVTLRCSSQSGHNTVSWYQQALGQGPQFIFQYYREEENGRGNFPPRFSGLQFPNYSSELNVNALELDDSALYLCASSYRTGAGLKNTEAFFGQGTRLTVV.

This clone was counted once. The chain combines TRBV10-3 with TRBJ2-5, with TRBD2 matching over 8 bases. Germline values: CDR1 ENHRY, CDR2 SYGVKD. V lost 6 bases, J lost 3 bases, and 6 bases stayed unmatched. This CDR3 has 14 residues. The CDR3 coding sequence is TGTGCCATCAGCGAGAACGGGGGGGAAGAGACCCAGTACTTC. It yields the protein CAISENGGEETQYF.

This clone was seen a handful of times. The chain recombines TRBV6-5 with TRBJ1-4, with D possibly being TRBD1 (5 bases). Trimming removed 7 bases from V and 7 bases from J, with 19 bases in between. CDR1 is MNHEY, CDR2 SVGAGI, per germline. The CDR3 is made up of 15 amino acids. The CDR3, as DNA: TGTGCCAGCACTCCCGGACGGGGGGGTATTGAAAAACTGTTTTTT. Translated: CASTPGRGGIEKLFF.

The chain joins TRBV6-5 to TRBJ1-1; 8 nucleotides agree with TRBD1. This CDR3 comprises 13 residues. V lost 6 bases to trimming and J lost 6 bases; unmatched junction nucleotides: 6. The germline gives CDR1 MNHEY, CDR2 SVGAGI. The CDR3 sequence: CASRKDRDAEAFF. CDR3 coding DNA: TGTGCCAGCAGAAAGGACAGGGACGCTGAAGCTTTCTTT.

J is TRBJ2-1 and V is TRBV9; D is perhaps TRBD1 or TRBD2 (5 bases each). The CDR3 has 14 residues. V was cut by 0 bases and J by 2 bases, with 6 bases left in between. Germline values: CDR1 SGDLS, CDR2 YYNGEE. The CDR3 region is CASSVGGTYNEQFF. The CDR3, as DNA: TGTGCCAGCAGCGTAGGGGGGACCTACAATGAGCAGTTCTTC.

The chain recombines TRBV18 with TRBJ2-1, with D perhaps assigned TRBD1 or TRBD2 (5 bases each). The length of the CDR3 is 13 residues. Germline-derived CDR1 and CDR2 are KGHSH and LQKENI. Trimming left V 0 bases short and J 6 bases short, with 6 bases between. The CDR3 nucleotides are TGTGCCAGCTCACCACCAGGGACCAATGAGCAGTTCTTC. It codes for CASSPPGTNEQFF.

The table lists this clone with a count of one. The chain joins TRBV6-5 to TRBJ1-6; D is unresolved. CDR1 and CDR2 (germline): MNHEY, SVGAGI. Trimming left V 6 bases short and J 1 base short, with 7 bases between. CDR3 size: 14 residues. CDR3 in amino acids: CASSDTSYNSPLHF. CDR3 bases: TGTGCCAGCAGCGACACTTCCTATAATTCACCCCTCCACTTT.

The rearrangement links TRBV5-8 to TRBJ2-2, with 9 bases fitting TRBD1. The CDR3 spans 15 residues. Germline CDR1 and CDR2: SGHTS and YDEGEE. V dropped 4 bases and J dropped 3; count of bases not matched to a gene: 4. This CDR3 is CASSGRDRDTGELFF. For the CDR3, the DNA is TGTGCCAGCAGCGGCCGGGACAGGGACACCGGGGAGCTGTTTTTT.

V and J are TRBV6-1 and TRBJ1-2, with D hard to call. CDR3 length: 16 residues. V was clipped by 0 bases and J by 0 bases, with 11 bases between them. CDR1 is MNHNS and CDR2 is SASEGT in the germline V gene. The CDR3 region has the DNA TGTGCCAGCAGTGAAGCCCGTGGGTCAGCTAACTATGGCTACACCTTC. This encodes CASSEARGSANYGYTF.

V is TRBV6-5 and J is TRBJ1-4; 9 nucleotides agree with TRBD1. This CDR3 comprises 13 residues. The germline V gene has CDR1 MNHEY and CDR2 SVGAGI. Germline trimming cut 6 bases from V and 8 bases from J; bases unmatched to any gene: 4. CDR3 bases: TGTGCCAGCAGGGGGACAGGGTTAGAAAAACTGTTTTTT. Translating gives CASRGTGLEKLFF.

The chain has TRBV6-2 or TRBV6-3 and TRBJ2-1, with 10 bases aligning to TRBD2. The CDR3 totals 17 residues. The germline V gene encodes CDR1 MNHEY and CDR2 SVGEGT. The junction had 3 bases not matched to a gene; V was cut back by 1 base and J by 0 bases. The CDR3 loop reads CASSYYPSGGSYNEQFF. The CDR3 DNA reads TGTGCCAGCAGTTACTACCCTAGCGGGGGCTCCTACAATGAGCAGTTCTTC.

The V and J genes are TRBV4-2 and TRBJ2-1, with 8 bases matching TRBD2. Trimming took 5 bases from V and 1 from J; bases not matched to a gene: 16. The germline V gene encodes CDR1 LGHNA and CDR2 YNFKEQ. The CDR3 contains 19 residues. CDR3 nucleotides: TGTGCCAGCAGCTCGGGAGGGATCAGTGGGAGGTCGTCCTACAATGAGCAGTTCTTC. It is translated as CASSSGGISGRSSYNEQFF.

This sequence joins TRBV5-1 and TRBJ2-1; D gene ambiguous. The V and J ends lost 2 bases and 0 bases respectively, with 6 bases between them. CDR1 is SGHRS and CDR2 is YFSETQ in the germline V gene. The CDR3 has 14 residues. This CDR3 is CASSFDGSYNEQFF. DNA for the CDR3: TGCGCCAGCAGCTTTGACGGCTCCTACAATGAGCAGTTCTTC.

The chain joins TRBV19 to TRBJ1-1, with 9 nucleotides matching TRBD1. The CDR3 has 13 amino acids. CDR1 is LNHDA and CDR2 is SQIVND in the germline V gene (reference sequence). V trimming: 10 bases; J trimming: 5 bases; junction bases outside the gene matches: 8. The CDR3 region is CATKGTGRTEAFF. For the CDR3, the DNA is TGTGCCACCAAAGGGACAGGGAGGACTGAAGCTTTCTTT. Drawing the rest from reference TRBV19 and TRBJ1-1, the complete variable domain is DGGITQSPKYLFRKEGQNVTLSCEQNLNHDAMYWYRQDPGQGLRLIYYSQIVNDFQKGDIAEGYSVSREKKESFPLTVTSAQKNPTAFYLCATKGTGRTEAFFGQGTRLTVV.

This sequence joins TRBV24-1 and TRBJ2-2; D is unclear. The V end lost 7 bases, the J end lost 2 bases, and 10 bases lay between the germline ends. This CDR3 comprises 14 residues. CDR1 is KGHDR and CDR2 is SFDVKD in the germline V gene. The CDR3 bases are TGTGCCACCAGGGCAGCCCTAAACACCGGGGAGCTGTTTTTT. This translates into CATRAALNTGELFF.

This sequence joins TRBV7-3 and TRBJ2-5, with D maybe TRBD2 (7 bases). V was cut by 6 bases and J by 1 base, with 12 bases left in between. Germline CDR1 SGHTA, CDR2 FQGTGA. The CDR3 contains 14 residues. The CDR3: CASSKGGPQETQYF. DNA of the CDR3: TGTGCCAGCAGTAAGGGGGGGCCCCAAGAGACCCAGTACTTC. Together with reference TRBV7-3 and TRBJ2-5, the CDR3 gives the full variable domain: GAGVSQTPSNKVTEKGKYVELRCDPISGHTALYWYRQSLGQGPEFLIYFQGTGAADDSGLPNDRFFAVRPEGSVSTLKIQRTERGDSAVYLCASSKGGPQETQYFGPGTRLLVL.

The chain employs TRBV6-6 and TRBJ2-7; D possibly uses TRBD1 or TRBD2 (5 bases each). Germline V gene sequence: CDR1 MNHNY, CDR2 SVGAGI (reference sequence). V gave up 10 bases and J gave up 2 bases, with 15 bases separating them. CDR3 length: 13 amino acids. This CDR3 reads CATAGSPPYEQYV. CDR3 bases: TGTGCCACGGCAGGGAGTCCTCCCTACGAGCAGTACGTC.

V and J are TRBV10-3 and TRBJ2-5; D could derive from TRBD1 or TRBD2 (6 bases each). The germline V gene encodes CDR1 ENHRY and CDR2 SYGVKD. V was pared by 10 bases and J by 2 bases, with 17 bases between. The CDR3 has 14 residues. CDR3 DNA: TGTGCCACCAGGACAGTCGGAGGGCAAGAGACCCAGTACTTC. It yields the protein CATRTVGGQETQYF.

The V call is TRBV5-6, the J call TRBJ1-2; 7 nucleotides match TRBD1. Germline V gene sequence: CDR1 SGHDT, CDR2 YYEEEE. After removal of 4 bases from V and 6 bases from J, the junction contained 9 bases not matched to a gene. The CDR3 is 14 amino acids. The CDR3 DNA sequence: TGTGCCAGCAGCGTGAGGACAGGCATACATGGCTACACCTTC. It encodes CASSVRTGIHGYTF.

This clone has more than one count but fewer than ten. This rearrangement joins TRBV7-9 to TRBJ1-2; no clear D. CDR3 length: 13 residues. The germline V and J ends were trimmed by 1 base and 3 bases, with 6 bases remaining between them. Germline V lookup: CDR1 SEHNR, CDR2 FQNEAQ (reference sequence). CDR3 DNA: TGTGCCAGCAGCTTAGGACGGGACTATGGCTACACCTTC. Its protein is CASSLGRDYGYTF.

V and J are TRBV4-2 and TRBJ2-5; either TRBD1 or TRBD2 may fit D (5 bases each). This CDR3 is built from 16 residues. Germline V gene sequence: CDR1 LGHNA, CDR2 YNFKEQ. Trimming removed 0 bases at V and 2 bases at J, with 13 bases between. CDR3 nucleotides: TGTGCCAGCAGCCAAGATTCTCTGGGGGAGCAAGAGACCCAGTACTTC. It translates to CASSQDSLGEQETQYF.

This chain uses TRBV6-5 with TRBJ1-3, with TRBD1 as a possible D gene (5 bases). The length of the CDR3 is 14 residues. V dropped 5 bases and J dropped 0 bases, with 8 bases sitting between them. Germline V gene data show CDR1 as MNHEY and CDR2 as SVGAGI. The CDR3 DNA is TGTGCCAGCAGTACCGGGACCTCTGGAAACACCATATATTTT. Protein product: CASSTGTSGNTIYF.

CDR3 in DNA: TGTGCCAGCAGTGAGGGTAGGGACAGAGCCGGCTACACCTTC. It yields the protein CASSEGRDRAGYTF. The genes are TRBV6-1 and TRBJ1-2; 7 nucleotides agree with TRBD1. V dropped 3 bases and J dropped 8; count of bases not matched to a gene: 9. The CDR3 is made up of 14 amino acids. Germline loops: CDR1 MNHNS, CDR2 SASEGT.

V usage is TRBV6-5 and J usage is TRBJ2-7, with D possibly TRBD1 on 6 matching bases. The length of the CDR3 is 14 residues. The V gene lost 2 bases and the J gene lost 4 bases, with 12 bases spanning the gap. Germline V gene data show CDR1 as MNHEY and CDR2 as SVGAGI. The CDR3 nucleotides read TGTGCCAGCAGTTACGCAGGGGCGCGGTACGAGCAGTACTTC. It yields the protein CASSYAGARYEQYF.